These 8 T cell receptor beta chains originate from one sample sequenced in a study of technical replicates of blood from several donors. Assay: immunoSEQ multiplex PCR; the TCRdb copy retains only in-frame clones and omits some. The table includes about 79,000 clones, approximately 94% detected once. The specimen sequenced was T cells isolated from PBMCs. These receptors were obtained from a human donor in good health.

The CDR3 region has the DNA TGTGCCACCAAGGTCCGGGGAGGTATCTATGGCTACACCTTC. It yields the protein CATKVRGGIYGYTF. This chain connects TRBV28 to TRBJ1-2; no clear D. Germline CDR1 reads MDHEN; CDR2 reads SYDVKM. This CDR3 contains 14 residues. V was trimmed by 10 bases and J by 4 bases, leaving 19 bases between them.

The chain carries TRBV4-1 and TRBJ1-5; D remains ambiguous. With 1 base removed from V and 7 bases from J, the gap between germline ends came to 26 bases. The CDR3 sequence is 19 residues long. Germline lookup yields CDR1 MGHRA and CDR2 YSYEKL. The CDR3 nucleotides read TGCGCCAGCAGCCAAGTTAGCCCAGGCATTGTGGGATCGGGACAGCCCCAGCATTTT. This gives the protein CASSQVSPGIVGSGQPQHF.

This CDR3 reads CASSLFSVTYNEQFF. DNA for the CDR3: TGCGCCAGCAGCTTGTTTTCGGTTACCTACAATGAGCAGTTCTTC. The chain carries TRBV5-1 and TRBJ2-1; D unresolved. The CDR3 sequence is 15 residues long. Germline CDR1 SGHRS, CDR2 YFSETQ. Trimming shortened V by 1 base and J by 2 bases, and 10 bases separated the two germline ends. Using reference TRBV5-1 and TRBJ2-1 for the parts outside the CDR3, the full variable domain is KAGVTQTPRYLIKTRGQQVTLSCSPISGHRSVSWYQQTPGQGLQFLFEYFSETQRNKGNFPGRFSGRQFSNSRSEMNVSTLELGDSALYLCASSLFSVTYNEQFFGPGTRLTVL.

The CDR3 bases are TGTGCCTGGAGATTCGGACTAGCGGGGGTCGACCGAGAGTACTTC. It encodes CAWRFGLAGVDREYF. The chain recombines TRBV30 with TRBJ2-5; 13 bases map to TRBD2. The CDR3 is 15 amino acids. Trimming took 3 bases from V and 12 from J; bases not matched to a gene: 13. Germline CDR1 and CDR2: GTSNPN and SVGIG (reference sequence).

In the case of this clone: One junction end does not reproduce the germline sequence, and a read error may be involved. The rearrangement uses TRBV19 and TRBJ1-5, with 10 bases identical to TRBD1. CDR1 is LNHDA, CDR2 SQIVND, per germline (reference sequence). The CDR3 is made up of 15 amino acids. The CDR3 sequence: CASSVDRGPYQPQHF. The CDR3 DNA reads TGTGCCAGTAGTGTAGACAGGGGGCCATATCAGCCCCAGCATTTT. Using reference TRBV19 and TRBJ1-5 for the parts outside the CDR3, the full variable domain is DGGITQSPKYLFRKEGQNVTLSCEQNLNHDAMYWYRQDPGQGLRLIYYSQIVNDFQKGDIAEGYSVSREKKESFPLTVTSAQKNPTAFYLCASSVDRGPYQPQHFGDGTRLSIL.

The chain recombines TRBV5-1 with TRBJ1-2, with D hard to call. Deletions cut 2 bases from V and 5 bases from J, with 10 bases between. The CDR3 totals 13 residues. Germline CDR1 is SGHRS and CDR2 is YFSETQ. CDR3 sequence: CASSLRETYGYTF. CDR3 bases: TGCGCCAGCAGCTTACGGGAAACTTATGGCTACACCTTC. Looking up the rest from reference TRBV5-1 and TRBJ1-2 gives the full variable domain: KAGVTQTPRYLIKTRGQQVTLSCSPISGHRSVSWYQQTPGQGLQFLFEYFSETQRNKGNFPGRFSGRQFSNSRSEMNVSTLELGDSALYLCASSLRETYGYTFGSGTRLTVV.

The CDR3 DNA follows: TGTGCCAGCTCAATCTTATCCCGGGAGACCCAGTACTTC. Protein sequence: CASSILSRETQYF. The chain has TRBV28 and TRBJ2-5, with D hard to call. This CDR3 comprises 13 residues. CDR1 is MDHEN, CDR2 SYDVKM, per germline. The ends were cut back, 8 bases at V and 5 bases at J, with 15 bases in the middle.

The CDR3: CASSLSQRSPTEAFF. CDR3 nucleotide sequence: TGTGCCAGCAGCTTAAGTCAGCGATCGCCCACTGAAGCTTTCTTT. The gene calls are TRBV7-8 and TRBJ1-1, with unresolved D. Trimming cost V 2 bases and J 4 bases, with 14 bases left between them. Germline V CDR1 and CDR2: SGHVS, FQNEAQ. The CDR3 extends over 15 amino acids.